This T cell receptor (beta chain) was sequenced for a study of cytomegalovirus exposure and HLA in healthy donors. Amplification used 60 Vbeta primers and 13 Jbeta primers. Using immunoSEQ multiplex PCR, the repertoire was profiled, and TCRdb retains in-frame clones only, with some absent. Among 100,000 to 150,000 clones listed, less than 80% were seen once. With 0 bases removed from V and 7 bases from J, the gap between germline ends came to 13 bases. The CDR3 loop spans 15 amino acids. Germline values: CDR1 SGHTA, CDR2 FQGNSA. Worth noting for this clone: Its matching antigen is unknown.

Study conclusions and caveats: Later, TCR association rates were found to vary by HLA locus, highest for DRB1 and lowest for HLA-C.

Sequencing was performed on PBMCs. This clonotype was obtained from a man between 40 and 49 years old in good health and CMV-seropositive. V and J are TRBV7-2 and TRBJ1-5, with D tentatively TRBD1 (5 bases). This CDR3 is CASSLAHAGQQPQHF. The DNA for the CDR3 is TGTGCCAGCAGCTTAGCTCACGCAGGGCAACAGCCCCAGCATTTT. Full variable domain (rest looked up from reference TRBV7-2 and TRBJ1-5): GAGVSQSPSNKVTEKGKDVELRCDPISGHTALYWYRQSLGQGLEFLIYFQGNSAPDKSGLPSDRFSAERTGGSVSTLTIQRTQQEDSAVYLCASSLAHAGQQPQHFGDGTRLSIL.